The 15 T cell receptor beta chains below were found in one sample sequenced in a study of T cell responses to AZD1222 COVID-19 vaccine. TCRdb keeps only in-frame clones here, not all; method: immunoSEQ multiplex PCR. The table includes approximately 77,000 clones, about 92% detected once. The sample in question was peripheral blood, obtained 28 days after the second AZD1222 dose. Receptor source: an adult who received the AZD1222 COVID-19 vaccine.

The count of this clone is one. The rearrangement joins TRBV11-2 to TRBJ1-4, with 9 bases that match TRBD1. This CDR3 is built from 14 residues. Trimming at V came to 5 bases and at J to 10 bases, leaving 8 bases not matched to a gene. Germline V gene sequence: CDR1 SGHAT, CDR2 FQNNGV. The CDR3 is CASSPQTGGGKLFF. The CDR3 coding sequence is TGTGCCAGCAGCCCCCAGACAGGGGGTGGAAAACTGTTTTTT.

The genes are TRBV7-2 and TRBJ1-3; D is possibly TRBD1 (6 bases). Trimming cost V 5 bases and J 0 bases, with 8 bases left between them. In germline, CDR1 is SGHTA, CDR2 FQGNSA. The CDR3 is 14 amino acids. For the CDR3, the DNA is TGTGCCAGCAGCCGGACAGCCTCTGGAAACACCATATATTTT. Translating it yields CASSRTASGNTIYF.

This chain joins TRBV7-6 and TRBJ2-1; D is possibly TRBD1 (5 bases). CDR1 and CDR2 (germline): SGHVS, FNYEAQ. The CDR3 loop spans 12 amino acids. Trimming cost V 0 bases and J 8 bases, with 5 bases left between them. CDR3 nucleotides: TGTGCCAGCAGCTTAGCGGGGCATGAGCAGTTCTTC. It encodes CASSLAGHEQFF. The whole variable domain, filled in from reference TRBV7-6 and TRBJ2-1, reads GAGVSQSPRYKVTKRGQDVALRCDPISGHVSLYWYRQALGQGPEFLTYFNYEAQQDKSGLPNDRFSAERPEGSISTLTIQRTEQRDSAMYRCASSLAGHEQFFGPGTRLTVL.

V gene TRBV10-3 combines with J gene TRBJ2-7; the match to TRBD2 covers 11 bases. CDR3 size: 17 residues. Germline-derived CDR1 and CDR2 are ENHRY and SYGVKD. V was clipped by 6 bases and J by 2 bases; unmatched bases: 12. The CDR3 DNA sequence: TGTGCCATCAGCTCCGGGACTAGCGGATCCCGTCCCTACGAGCAGTACTTC. This gives the protein CAISSGTSGSRPYEQYF.

This chain connects TRBV18 to TRBJ1-2; D is perhaps TRBD1 (5 bases). The germline V and J ends were trimmed by 2 bases and 4 bases, with 14 bases remaining between them. This CDR3 comprises 15 residues. Germline V lookup: CDR1 KGHSH, CDR2 LQKENI. The CDR3 DNA reads TGTGCCAGCTCACCATCGGAGGGGCCCGGCTATGGCTACACCTTC. This encodes CASSPSEGPGYGYTF.

The J gene is TRBJ2-1, the V gene TRBV13; D is possibly TRBD2 (6 bases). Trimming left V 4 bases short and J 12 bases short, with 13 bases between. Germline-derived CDR1 and CDR2 are PRHDT and FYEKMQ (reference sequence). The CDR3 has 12 amino acids. CDR3 sequence (DNA): TGTGCCAGCAGCTCGGAGGGCTTTGGGCAGTTCTTC. Residues: CASSSEGFGQFF.

This clone showed up just once. The chain carries TRBV27 and TRBJ1-4; 7 bases are shared with TRBD1. The CDR3 spans 15 residues. Germline V gene data show CDR1 as MNHEY and CDR2 as SMNVEV (reference sequence). V shed 4 bases, J shed 7 bases, and the junction held 9 bases outside the gene matches. The CDR3 is CASSSYGTDTEKLFF. CDR3 coding DNA: TGTGCCAGCAGTTCCTATGGGACAGATACTGAAAAACTGTTTTTT.

The rearrangement uses TRBV18 and TRBJ2-5, with TRBD2 as a possible D gene (6 bases). Germline V gives CDR1 KGHSH, CDR2 LQKENI. CDR3 length: 20 residues. V was cut by 3 bases and J by 5 bases, with 31 bases left in between. CDR3 protein: CASSPMMPSEHRPQLETQYF. The CDR3 nucleotides read TGTGCCAGCTCACCGATGATGCCTAGCGAACACCGCCCACAACTGGAGACCCAGTACTTC.

The V and J genes are TRBV11-2 and TRBJ1-1; D is ambiguous. V lost 1 base and J lost 11, with 26 bases in between. The CDR3 loop spans 17 amino acids. Germline V lookup: CDR1 SGHAT, CDR2 FQNNGV. CDR3: CASSLVSLRDGFFSAFF. CDR3 nucleotide sequence: TGTGCCAGCAGCTTAGTGAGTCTGCGTGACGGATTTTTTTCGGCTTTCTTT.

The J gene is TRBJ1-2, the V gene TRBV9; TRBD1 matches 7 bases. The junction had 2 bases not matched to a gene; V was cut back by 0 bases and J by 3 bases. Germline V lookup: CDR1 SGDLS, CDR2 YYNGEE. This CDR3 is 14 amino acids long. The CDR3 sequence is CASSVAGQYYGYTF. The CDR3 nucleotides read TGTGCCAGCAGCGTAGCGGGACAGTACTATGGCTACACCTTC.

This clone has a handful of counts. This chain uses TRBV30 with TRBJ2-7; the match to TRBD2 covers 7 bases. The CDR3 extends over 10 amino acids. In germline, CDR1 is GTSNPN, CDR2 SVGIG (reference sequence). The trim removed 8 bases at V and 2 bases at J, leaving 0 bases unmatched. The CDR3 reads CASGTYEQYF. The CDR3 bases are TGTGCCAGCGGGACCTACGAGCAGTACTTC.

V and J are TRBV19 and TRBJ2-2; 7 bases align to TRBD1. Trimming removed 6 bases from V and 2 bases from J; junction bases left unmatched: 9. The CDR3 totals 16 residues. Germline CDR1 reads LNHDA; CDR2 reads SQIVND (reference sequence). As DNA, the CDR3 is TGTGCCAGTAGAAACGACGGGACAGATAACACCGGGGAGCTGTTTTTT. Amino acids: CASRNDGTDNTGELFF.

The chain recombines TRBV28 with TRBJ1-6; D is possibly TRBD1 (6 bases). The CDR3 is made up of 15 amino acids. The germline V gene encodes CDR1 MDHEN and CDR2 SYDVKM. Trimming left V 6 bases short and J 7 bases short, with 16 bases between. The CDR3 DNA reads TGTGCCAGCAGAACCACAGGGCTCCTGAATTCACCCCTCCACTTT. It specifies CASRTTGLLNSPLHF.

This sequence joins TRBV11-3 and TRBJ2-1; no definite D call. Germline-derived CDR1 and CDR2 are SGHNT and YENEEA. The CDR3 totals 13 residues. The ends were cut back, 1 base at V and 8 bases at J, with 9 bases in the middle. CDR3 region: CASSLAAVYEQFF. Written as DNA, the CDR3 is TGTGCCAGCAGCTTAGCGGCGGTGTATGAGCAGTTCTTC. Full variable domain (rest looked up from reference TRBV11-3 and TRBJ2-1): EAGVVQSPRYKIIEKKQPVAFWCNPISGHNTLYWYLQNLGQGPELLIRYENEEAVDDSQLPKDRFSAERLKGVDSTLKIQPAELGDSAVYLCASSLAAVYEQFFGPGTRLTVL.

The chain carries TRBV7-8 and TRBJ2-7; D is undetermined. The CDR3 extends over 15 amino acids. Trimming took off 4 bases at V and 0 bases at J, with 13 bases between the two ends. Germline values: CDR1 SGHVS, CDR2 FQNEAQ. This CDR3 is CASSYQAPGSYEQYF. The CDR3, as DNA: TGTGCCAGCAGCTACCAAGCCCCGGGCTCCTACGAGCAGTACTTC.